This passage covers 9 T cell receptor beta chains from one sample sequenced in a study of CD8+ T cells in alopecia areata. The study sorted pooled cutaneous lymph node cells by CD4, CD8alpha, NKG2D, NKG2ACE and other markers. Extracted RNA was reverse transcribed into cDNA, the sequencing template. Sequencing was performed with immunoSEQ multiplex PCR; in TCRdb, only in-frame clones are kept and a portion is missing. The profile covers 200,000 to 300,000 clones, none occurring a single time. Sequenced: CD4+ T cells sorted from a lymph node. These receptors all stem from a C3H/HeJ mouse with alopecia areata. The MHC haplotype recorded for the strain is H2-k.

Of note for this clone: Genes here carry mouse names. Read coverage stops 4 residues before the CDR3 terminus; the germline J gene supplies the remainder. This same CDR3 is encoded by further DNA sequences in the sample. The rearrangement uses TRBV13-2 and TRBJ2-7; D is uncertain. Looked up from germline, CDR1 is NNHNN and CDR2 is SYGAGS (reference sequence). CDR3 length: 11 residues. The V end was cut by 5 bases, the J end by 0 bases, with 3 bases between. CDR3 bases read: TGTGCCAGCGGCAGCTCCTAT. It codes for CASGSSY. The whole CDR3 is CASGSSYEQYF.

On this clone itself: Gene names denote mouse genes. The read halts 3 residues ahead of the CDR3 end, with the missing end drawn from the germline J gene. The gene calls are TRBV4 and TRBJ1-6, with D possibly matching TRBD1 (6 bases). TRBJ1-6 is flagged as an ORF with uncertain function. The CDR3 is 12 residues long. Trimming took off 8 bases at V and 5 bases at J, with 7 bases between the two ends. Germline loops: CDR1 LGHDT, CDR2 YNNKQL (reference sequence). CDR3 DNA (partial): TGTGCCAGCGGGACAAATAATTCGCCC. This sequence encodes CASGTNNSP. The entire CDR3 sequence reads CASGTNNSPLYF.

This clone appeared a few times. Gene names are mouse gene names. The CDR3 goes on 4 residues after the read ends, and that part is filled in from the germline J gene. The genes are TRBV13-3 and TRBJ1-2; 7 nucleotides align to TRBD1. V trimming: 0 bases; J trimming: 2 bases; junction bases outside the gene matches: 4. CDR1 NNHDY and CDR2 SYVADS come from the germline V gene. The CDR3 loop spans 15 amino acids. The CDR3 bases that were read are TGTGCCAGCAGTGATGCTGGCAGGGGGAACTCC. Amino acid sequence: CASSDAGRGNS. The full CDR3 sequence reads CASSDAGRGNSDYTF.

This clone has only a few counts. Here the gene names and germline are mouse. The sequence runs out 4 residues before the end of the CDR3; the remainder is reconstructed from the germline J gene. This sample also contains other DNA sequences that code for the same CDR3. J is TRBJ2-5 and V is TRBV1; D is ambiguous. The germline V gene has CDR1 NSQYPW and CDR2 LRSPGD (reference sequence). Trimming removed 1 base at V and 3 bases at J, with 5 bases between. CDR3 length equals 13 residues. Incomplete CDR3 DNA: TGCACCTGCAGTGCAGCTCAGCAAGAC. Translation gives CTCSAAQQD. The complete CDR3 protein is CTCSAAQQDTQYF.

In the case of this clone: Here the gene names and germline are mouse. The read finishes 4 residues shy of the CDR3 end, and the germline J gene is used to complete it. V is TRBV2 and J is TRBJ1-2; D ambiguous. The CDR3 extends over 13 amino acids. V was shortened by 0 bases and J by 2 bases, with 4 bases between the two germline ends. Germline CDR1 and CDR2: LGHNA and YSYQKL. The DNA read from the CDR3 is TGTGCCAGCAGCCAAGAAGGGAACTCC. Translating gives CASSQEGNS. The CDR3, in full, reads CASSQEGNSDYTF.

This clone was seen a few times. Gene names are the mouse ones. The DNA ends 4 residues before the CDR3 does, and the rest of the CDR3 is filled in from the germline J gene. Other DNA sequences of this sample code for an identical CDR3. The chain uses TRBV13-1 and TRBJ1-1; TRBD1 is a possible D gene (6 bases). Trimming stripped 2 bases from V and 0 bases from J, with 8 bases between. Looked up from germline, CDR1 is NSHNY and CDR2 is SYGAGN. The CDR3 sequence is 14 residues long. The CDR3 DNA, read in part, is TGTGCCAGCAGTGACAGGGGTGCAAACACA. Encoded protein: CASSDRGANT. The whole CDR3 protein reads CASSDRGANTEVFF.

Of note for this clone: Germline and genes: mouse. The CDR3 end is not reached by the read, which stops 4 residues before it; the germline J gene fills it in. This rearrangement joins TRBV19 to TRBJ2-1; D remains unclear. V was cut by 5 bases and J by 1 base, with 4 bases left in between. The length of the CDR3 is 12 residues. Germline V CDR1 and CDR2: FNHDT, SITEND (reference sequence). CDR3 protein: CASRRNYAEQFF. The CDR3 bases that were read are TGTGCCAGCAGAAGGAACTATGCT.

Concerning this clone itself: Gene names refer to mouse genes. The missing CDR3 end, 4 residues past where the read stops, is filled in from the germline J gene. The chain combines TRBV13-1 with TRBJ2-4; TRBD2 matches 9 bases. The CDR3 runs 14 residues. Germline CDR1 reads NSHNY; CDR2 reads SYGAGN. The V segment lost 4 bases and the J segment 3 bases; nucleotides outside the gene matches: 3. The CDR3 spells CASSFDWGQNTLYF. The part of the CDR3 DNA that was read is TGTGCCAGCAGTTTCGACTGGGGGCAAAAC.

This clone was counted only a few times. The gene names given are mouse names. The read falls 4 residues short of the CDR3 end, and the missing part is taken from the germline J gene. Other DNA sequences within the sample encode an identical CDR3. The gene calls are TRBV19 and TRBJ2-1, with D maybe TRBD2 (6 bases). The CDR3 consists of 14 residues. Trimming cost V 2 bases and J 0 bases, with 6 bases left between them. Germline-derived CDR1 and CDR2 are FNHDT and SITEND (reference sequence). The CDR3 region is CASSMGGNYAEQFF. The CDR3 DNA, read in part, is TGTGCCAGCAGTATGGGGGGTAACTATGCT.